The rows below give T cell receptor beta chains drawn from one sample of a study of technical replicates of blood from a few donors. The method was immunoSEQ multiplex PCR; TCRdb's version includes in-frame clones alone and lacks a portion of them. The sample has about 82,000 clones; approximately 94% are singletons. The sample consisted of T cells isolated from PBMCs. The receptors originated from a human donor in good health. Both conserved end residues are part of each CDR3. The D gene is left open where the match is weak. Size is omitted from some rows. Given values are once, few, many or a class for expanded clones.

D: .
V: TRBV18
size: .
J: TRBJ1-1
CDR3: CASSPPYRTVLSEAFF
DNA: TGTGCCAGCTCACCACCTTACAGGACGGTCCTCTCTGAAGCTTTCTTT

D: TRBD1
V: TRBV28
size: .
J: TRBJ1-5
CDR3: CASSLASGQGIHQPQHF
DNA: TGTGCCAGCAGTTTAGCGAGCGGACAGGGGATCCATCAGCCCCAGCATTTT

D: TRBD1
V: TRBV28
size: .
J: TRBJ1-2
CDR3: CASSFRRTGKGYTF
DNA: TGTGCCAGCAGTTTCCGCCGGACAGGGAAAGGCTACACCTTC

D: .
V: TRBV5-1
size: .
J: TRBJ1-2
CDR3: CASSLGAESYTF
DNA: TGCGCCAGCAGCTTGGGCGCCGAAAGCTACACCTTC

D: .
V: TRBV6-5
size: .
J: TRBJ1-1
CDR3: CASRVYSSPEAFF
DNA: TGTGCCAGCAGAGTTTACAGTTCTCCTGAAGCTTTCTTT

D: TRBD1
V: TRBV30
size: .
J: TRBJ1-3
CDR3: CACSGTGGSSGNTIYF
DNA: TGTGCCTGCTCCGGGACAGGTGGCAGTTCGGGAAACACCATATATTTT

D: .
V: TRBV9
size: few
J: TRBJ1-1
CDR3: CASSVGGISSEAFF
DNA: TGTGCCAGCAGCGTAGGAGGGATCTCCTCTGAAGCTTTCTTT

D: .
V: TRBV19
size: few
J: TRBJ1-2
CDR3: CASSLRDRWGYTF
DNA: TGTGCCAGTAGTCTCCGAGACAGATGGGGCTACACCTTC

D: .
V: TRBV21-1
size: few
J: TRBJ2-7
CDR3: CASLQGSGVPDEQYF
DNA: TGTGCCAGCCTCCAGGGATCGGGGGTACCAGACGAGCAGTACTTC

D: TRBD1
V: TRBV27
size: .
J: TRBJ1-2
CDR3: CASSTHRGDYGYTF
DNA: TGTGCCAGCAGTACCCACAGGGGCGACTATGGCTACACCTTC

D: TRBD1
V: TRBV9
size: .
J: TRBJ2-7
CDR3: CASSPRTGNFEQYF
DNA: TGTGCCAGCAGCCCCCGGACAGGGAACTTCGAGCAGTACTTC

D: TRBD1
V: TRBV10-3
size: .
J: TRBJ1-1
CDR3: CAISVKRDRVRFSEAFF
DNA: TGTGCCATCAGTGTTAAGAGGGACAGGGTCAGGTTTTCTGAAGCTTTCTTT

D: TRBD2
V: TRBV7-8
size: .
J: TRBJ2-7
CDR3: CASSLVASGNYEQYF
DNA: TGTGCCAGCAGCTTGGTTGCTAGCGGGAACTACGAGCAGTACTTC

D: TRBD1
V: TRBV19
size: .
J: TRBJ1-2
CDR3: CASSIPWDRANYGYTF
DNA: TGTGCCAGTAGTATACCCTGGGACAGAGCTAACTATGGCTACACCTTC

D: TRBD2
V: TRBV7-6
size: .
J: TRBJ2-3
CDR3: CASSLWTSSSTDTQYF
DNA: TGTGCCAGCAGCCTTTGGACTAGCTCTAGCACAGATACGCAGTATTTT

D: TRBD1
V: TRBV7-7
size: .
J: TRBJ2-7
CDR3: CASSHKSAPGQGLYEQYF
DNA: TGTGCTAGCAGCCACAAATCTGCCCCGGGACAGGGTCTCTACGAGCAGTACTTC

D: TRBD1
V: TRBV19
size: .
J: TRBJ1-5
CDR3: CASSAQGANQPQHF
DNA: TGTGCCAGTAGTGCACAGGGGGCGAATCAGCCCCAGCATTTT

D: .
V: TRBV7-6
size: few
J: TRBJ1-2
CDR3: CASSNMPLRDTTYGYTF
DNA: TGTGCCAGCAGCAATATGCCACTACGGGACACGACCTATGGCTACACCTTC

D: .
V: TRBV29-1
size: .
J: TRBJ2-4
CDR3: CSNGLHEDIQYF
DNA: TGCAGCAACGGACTCCACGAGGACATTCAGTACTTC

D: TRBD1
V: TRBV9
size: .
J: TRBJ1-1
CDR3: CASSVKGQGWTEAFF
DNA: TGTGCCAGCAGCGTAAAGGGACAGGGGTGGACTGAAGCTTTCTTT

D: TRBD1
V: TRBV30
size: .
J: TRBJ2-7
CDR3: CAWSGMGQGNEQYF
DNA: TGTGCCTGGAGTGGTATGGGACAGGGGAACGAGCAGTACTTC

D: .
V: TRBV9
size: .
J: TRBJ2-5
CDR3: CASSVEPSAQETQYF
DNA: TGTGCCAGCAGCGTAGAGCCTAGCGCACAAGAGACCCAGTACTTC

D: .
V: TRBV19
size: once
J: TRBJ2-1
CDR3: CASSTLDYPNEQFF
DNA: TGTGCCAGTAGTACCTTGGACTACCCCAATGAGCAGTTCTTC

D: TRBD2
V: TRBV7-6
size: once
J: TRBJ2-7
CDR3: CASSPRGLAGGGREQYF
DNA: TGTGCCAGCAGCCCCCGCGGACTAGCGGGGGGGGGAAGGGAGCAGTACTTC

D: .
V: TRBV9
size: .
J: TRBJ1-5
CDR3: CASSVGHENQPQHF
DNA: TGTGCCAGCAGCGTCGGACACGAAAATCAGCCCCAGCATTTT